The present T cell receptor beta chain was sequenced within a study of blood T cell repertoires in COVID-19. Study as a whole: There were acute and convalescent COVID-19 samples, and they came from the United States, Italy and Spain. PBMCs, B-cell-depleted T cells, or T cells provided the cDNA or gDNA that made up the material.

The V gene's germline CDR1 is LGHDT and CDR2 YNNKEL (reference sequence). This CDR3 comprises 14 residues. J gave up 2 bases and V 4 bases, and 4 bases lay outside the gene matches. As handled by the study authors: Reference gene primer amplification gave estimated nucleated cell counts. Data came from immunoSEQ multiplex PCR; TCRdb stores just in-frame clones and leaves some out. The DNA was the basis for D and trimming; V, J and clone size are from that table. The repertoire holds about 160,000 clones, with under 95% as singletons. The chain recombines TRBV3-1 (or the pseudogene TRBV3-2) with TRBJ2-7, with TRBD1 identical over 8 bases. Input material: peripheral blood. The clonotype originates from a man in his fifties or sixties with active or convalescent COVID-19. CDR3 loop: CASSRDRLPYEQYF. The DNA for the CDR3 is TGTGCCAGCAGCCGGGACAGGTTGCCCTACGAGCAGTACTTC.